Below, 16 T cell receptor beta chains from the same sample are listed, as sequenced in a study. In TCRdb, the reads were re-called with MiXCR into one record per CDR3 protein. The sample has about 15,000 distinct CDR3 sequences; around 35% are singletons. The sample consisted of blood. The receptor set was obtained from a human donor.

This clonotype showed up just once. Written as DNA, the CDR3 is TGCAGCGGGAGGGTAGGGGAAACCTACGAGCAGTACTTC. Its translation: CSGRVGETYEQYF. This chain connects TRBV29-1 to TRBJ2-7; a possible D gene is TRBD2 (6 bases). Trimming pared 7 bases from V and 2 bases from J, leaving 15 bases between. The CDR3 covers 13 residues. CDR1 and CDR2 (germline): SQVTM, ANQGSEA.

In this sample, this clonotype is medium-sized. This rearrangement joins TRBV30 to TRBJ2-1, with D perhaps matching TRBD1 (5 bases). The ends were cut back, 3 bases at V and 8 bases at J, with 11 bases in the middle. The germline V gene has CDR1 GTSNPN and CDR2 SVGIG (reference sequence). This CDR3 has 12 residues. This CDR3 is CAWSAGLDEQFF. The CDR3 coding sequence is TGTGCCTGGAGCGCAGGGTTGGATGAGCAGTTCTTC.

Concerning this clonotype: Relative to the germline gene, one junction end is altered; a read error may explain this. The chain couples TRBV6-2 or TRBV6-3 to TRBJ2-5; TRBD1 agrees at 10 bases. This CDR3 region has 17 residues. In germline, CDR1 is MNHEY, CDR2 SVGEGT. CDR3 sequence reads: CASTFDRGQAYQETKYF. The DNA of the CDR3 is TGTGCCAGCACCTTCGACAGGGGGCAGGCCTACCAAGAGACCAAGTACTTC.

This clonotype was observed many times. CDR3: CASSQVIDGNTIYF. The CDR3, as DNA: TGCGCCAGCAGCCAAGTTATAGACGGAAACACCATATATTTT. The V call is TRBV4-3, the J call TRBJ1-3; D not certain. The V gene lost 1 base and the J gene lost 4 bases, with 8 bases spanning the gap. CDR1 is LGHNA and CDR2 is YSLEER in the germline V gene. The CDR3 is made up of 14 amino acids.

This clonotype is judged medium-sized. This CDR3 is CSAGTRGDTQYF. CDR3 coding DNA: TGCAGTGCGGGGACCAGAGGGGATACGCAGTATTTT. The V and J genes are TRBV20-1 and TRBJ2-3; D could derive from TRBD1 or TRBD2 (5 bases each). Looked up from germline, CDR1 is DFQATT and CDR2 is SNEGSKA (reference sequence). Trimming shortened V by 6 bases and J by 6 bases, and 13 bases separated the two germline ends. This CDR3 spans 12 amino acids.

This clonotype was seen at least ten times. The rearrangement joins TRBV4-3 to TRBJ1-2, with unresolved D. CDR1 and CDR2 from the germline V gene are LGHNA and YSLEER. The CDR3 sequence is 15 residues long. V was clipped by 3 bases and J by 0 bases, with 11 bases between them. CDR3 coding DNA: TGCGCCAGCAGCCACAGCCTTGGACCTAACTATGGCTACACCTTC. It yields the protein CASSHSLGPNYGYTF.

Points on this clonotype: A much more abundant neighbour one base away suggests this may be a read error. Here the CDR3 omits its conserved ending phenylalanine or tryptophan, so a read error is the likely source. The rearrangement links TRBV4-3 to TRBJ1-6, with 7 bases lining up with TRBD1. The germline CDR1 and CDR2 sequences are LGHNA and YSLEER. V lost 3 bases, J lost 7 bases, and 6 bases stayed unmatched. The CDR3 is 15 residues long. The CDR3 coding sequence is TGCGCCAGCAGCCAGGAAGGACAGGCCAATTCACCCCTCCACTTG. This encodes CASSQEGQANSPLHL.

This clonotype qualifies as medium-sized. The V call is TRBV18, the J call TRBJ1-1; D unclear. Germline CDR1 KGHSH, CDR2 LQKENI. The CDR3 spans 13 residues. V was shortened by 1 base and J by 2 bases, with 5 bases between the two germline ends. CDR3 nucleotide sequence: TGTGCCAGCTCACCACAACCAAACACTGAAGCTTTCTTT. Its protein product is CASSPQPNTEAFF.

This chain joins TRBV18 and TRBJ2-1; D is ambiguous. This CDR3 has 12 residues. Trimming removed 4 bases from V and 3 bases from J, with 4 bases in between. In germline, CDR1 is KGHSH, CDR2 LQKENI. The CDR3 nucleotides are TGTGCCAGCTCACGGATCTACAATGAGCAGTTCTTC. This gives the protein CASSRIYNEQFF.

This clonotype is medium-sized (0.01 to 0.1%). Here the CDR3 reads CASSQDLRGVSTDTQYF. CDR3 sequence (DNA): TGCGCCAGCAGCCAAGATCTCAGAGGGGTGTCGACAGATACGCAGTATTTT. The V gene is TRBV4-3, the J gene TRBJ2-3; D may be TRBD1 or TRBD2 (5 bases each). Germline V gives CDR1 LGHNA, CDR2 YSLEER. The CDR3 has 17 amino acids. The V end lost 0 bases, the J end lost 3 bases, and 16 bases lay between the germline ends.

Only a few counts were recorded for this clonotype. V and J are TRBV18 and TRBJ1-2, with D uncertain. This CDR3 is 16 amino acids long. The germline CDR1 and CDR2 sequences are KGHSH and LQKENI. Deletions cut 0 bases from V and 3 bases from J, with 14 bases between. The DNA of the CDR3 is TGTGCCAGCTCACCACCTGACGCGGGCTCTTACTATGGCTACACCTTC. Translated: CASSPPDAGSYYGYTF.

The chain carries TRBV20-1 and TRBJ2-7, with D unresolved. This CDR3 spans 10 amino acids. CDR1 is DFQATT and CDR2 is SNEGSKA in the germline V gene (reference sequence). The V gene lost 6 bases and the J gene lost 5 bases, with 8 bases spanning the gap. CDR3 loop: CSAGMNEQYF. The CDR3 bases are TGCAGTGCAGGGATGAACGAGCAGTACTTC.

This clonotype occurred many times. The chain recombines TRBV28 with TRBJ1-5; 8 bases map to TRBD1. The J segment lost 2 bases and the V segment lost 1 base, leaving 7 bases of the junction unmatched. The CDR3 contains 17 residues. CDR1 is MDHEN, CDR2 SYDVKM, per germline. The CDR3 DNA is TGTGCCAGCAGTTTATTCAGGGGGCAGGGTGGCAATCAGCCCCAGCATTTT. As protein: CASSLFRGQGGNQPQHF.

This chain connects TRBV7-2 to TRBJ2-6; D is unresolved. This CDR3 contains 14 residues. Trimming stripped 6 bases from V and 4 bases from J, with 10 bases between. Germline V lookup: CDR1 SGHTA, CDR2 FQGNSA. DNA for the CDR3: TGTGCCAGCAGAGGCGAGACAGGGGCCAACGTCCTGACTTTC. Translation: CASRGETGANVLTF.

The gene calls are TRBV27 and TRBJ2-1; D is perhaps TRBD2 (6 bases). CDR1 and CDR2 (germline): MNHEY, SMNVEV (reference sequence). The CDR3 runs to 18 residues. The V end lost 4 bases, the J end lost 9 bases, and 28 bases lay between the germline ends. DNA for the CDR3: TGTGCCAGCAGTTCGATAAGCGGCCGCCATGGAGGGTATGGTGAGCAGTTCTTC. Residues: CASSSISGRHGGYGEQFF.

This clonotype was observed at least ten times. The chain links TRBV29-1 to TRBJ2-2; D possibly corresponds to TRBD2 (6 bases). Trimming removed 4 bases at V and 4 bases at J, with 7 bases between. The germline gives CDR1 SQVTM, CDR2 ANQGSEA. This CDR3 is built from 12 residues. This CDR3 is CSVVRGTGELFF. CDR3 nucleotide sequence: TGCAGCGTTGTGCGGGGCACCGGGGAGCTGTTTTTT.